A selection of T cell receptor beta chains follows, all from one sample in a study of CD8 T cells in Susac syndrome. TCRdb itself ran the immunoSEQ multiplex PCR reads through MiXCR, one entry per CDR3 protein. The data hold some 190,000 distinct CDR3 sequences, with about 95% observed a single time. The sequenced sample consisted of CD4+ T cells from PBMCs. The receptors were gathered from a human donor in good health. CDR3s include the opening cysteine and the closing phenylalanine or tryptophan. A D gene is named only where the DNA matches it firmly. A row's size may be missing; if present it is once, few, many or a size class.

V: TRBV29-1
size: NA
D: NA
J: TRBJ2-1
DNA: TGCAGCGTCTCCTACAATGAGCAGTTCTTC
CDR3: CSVSYNEQFF

V: TRBV27
size: NA
D: NA
J: TRBJ2-7
DNA: TGTGCCAGCACTCCCGGGCCCGGGAGTAGTCGTGGGCAGTACTTC
CDR3: CASTPGPGSSRGQYF

V: TRBV29-1
size: NA
D: NA
J: TRBJ2-5
DNA: TGCAGCGTTGAGATGGGCCCAACACAAAGAGGGCAGTACTTC
CDR3: CSVEMGPTQRGQYF

V: TRBV7-2
size: NA
D: NA
J: TRBJ2-7
DNA: TGTGCCAGCACAGGGACGGTCTCCTACGAGCAGTACTTC
CDR3: CASTGTVSYEQYF

V: TRBV28
size: NA
D: NA
J: TRBJ2-4
DNA: TGTGCCAGCGGGCCCGGAGGGGTAGCCAAAAACATTCAGTACTTC
CDR3: CASGPGGVAKNIQYF

V: TRBV19
size: NA
D: NA
J: TRBJ1-2
DNA: TGTGCCAGTACTTTGGGCTACACCTTC
CDR3: CASTLGYTF

V: TRBV7-9
size: NA
D: TRBD2
J: TRBJ2-7
DNA: TGTGCCAGCAGCCCCATAGCGGGAGGCGAGCAGTACTTC
CDR3: CASSPIAGGEQYF

V: TRBV6-6
size: NA
D: NA
J: TRBJ2-7
DNA: TGTGCCAGCAGTTACAGGACGGGAACCAACGAGCAGTACTTC
CDR3: CASSYRTGTNEQYF

V: TRBV30
size: NA
D: TRBD1
J: TRBJ1-4
DNA: TGTGCCTGGAGGGACAGGGGGTATGAAAAACTGTTTTTT
CDR3: CAWRDRGYEKLFF

V: TRBV7-8
size: NA
D: NA
J: TRBJ2-1
DNA: TGTGCCGTCTACAGGGGGGGTGAGCAGTTCTTC
CDR3: CAVYRGGEQFF

V: TRBV2
size: NA
D: TRBD2
J: TRBJ2-3
DNA: TGTGCCAGCAGGAATAGCGGGATCAGTACAGATACGCAGTATTTT
CDR3: CASRNSGISTDTQYF

V: TRBV30
size: NA
D: NA
J: TRBJ1-1
DNA: TGTGCCTGGAGTCAACAGAACACTGAAGCTTTCTTT
CDR3: CAWSQQNTEAFF

V: TRBV20-1
size: NA
D: NA
J: TRBJ2-1
DNA: TGCGGACTAAGTTGGACCTACAATGAGCAGTTCTTC
CDR3: CGLSWTYNEQFF

V: TRBV5-1
size: NA
D: TRBD1
J: TRBJ2-7
DNA: TGCGCCAGCAGCACCGGGACAGGCAGCTCCTACGAGCAGTACTTC
CDR3: CASSTGTGSSYEQYF

V: TRBV30
size: NA
D: NA
J: TRBJ2-7
DNA: TGTGCCTGGAGTAGGGGGACTCAGTCCTACGAGCAGTACTTC
CDR3: CAWSRGTQSYEQYF

V: TRBV5-4
size: NA
D: NA
J: TRBJ2-5
DNA: TGTGCCAGCAGCTTGATAACGGGATGGAAAGAGACCCAGTACTTC
CDR3: CASSLITGWKETQYF

V: TRBV20-1
size: NA
D: NA
J: TRBJ2-3
DNA: TGCAGTGCCAGGCGCCCTAGCACAGATACGCAGTATTTT
CDR3: CSARRPSTDTQYF

V: TRBV28
size: NA
D: NA
J: TRBJ2-5
DNA: TGTGCCAGCAGGCAGAAGGGGCGAGAGACCCAGTACTTC
CDR3: CASRQKGRETQYF

V: TRBV25-1
size: NA
D: NA
J: TRBJ1-3
DNA: TGTGCCAGCAGTGTGTCCCGGGGGAGGGCTGGAAACACCATATATTTT
CDR3: CASSVSRGRAGNTIYF

V: TRBV20-1
size: NA
D: TRBD2
J: TRBJ2-7
DNA: TGCAGTGCTATCTCAGGACTAGCGGGAGGTCGCTCCTACGAGCAGTACTTC
CDR3: CSAISGLAGGRSYEQYF

V: TRBV14
size: once
D: NA
J: TRBJ1-1
DNA: TGTGCCAGCAGCCACGCGGGAGGGGTGAGGGCTTTCTTT
CDR3: CASSHAGGVRAFF

V: TRBV4-3
size: NA
D: NA
J: TRBJ2-3
DNA: TGCGCCAGCAGCCAAGAGCAGATAGGCCCAGATACGCAGTATTTT
CDR3: CASSQEQIGPDTQYF

V: TRBV29-1
size: NA
D: TRBD1
J: TRBJ2-2
DNA: TGCAGCGTGGGGACAGCGAACACCGGGGAGCTGTTTTTT
CDR3: CSVGTANTGELFF

V: TRBV27
size: NA
D: NA
J: TRBJ2-5
DNA: TGTGCCAGCAGTATAGAGACCCAGTACTTC
CDR3: CASSIETQYF

V: TRBV5-4
size: NA
D: NA
J: TRBJ2-1
DNA: TGTGCCAGCAGCTCGGTCGCAACAAACAATGAGCAGTTCTTC
CDR3: CASSSVATNNEQFF

V: TRBV28
size: few
D: NA
J: TRBJ2-3
DNA: TGTGCCAGCAGTTTACTAAGAGATACGCAGTATTTT
CDR3: CASSLLRDTQYF

V: TRBV5-4
size: NA
D: TRBD1
J: TRBJ1-1
DNA: TGTGCCAGCAGCTCCCTCAGACAGGGAAACACTGAAGCTTTCTTT
CDR3: CASSSLRQGNTEAFF

V: TRBV30
size: NA
D: NA
J: TRBJ2-7
DNA: TGTGCCTGGAGGGGAGCGGGAAGGGGGACCTACGAGCAGTACTTC
CDR3: CAWRGAGRGTYEQYF

V: TRBV29-1
size: NA
D: TRBD1
J: TRBJ2-1
DNA: TGCAGCGGTGGGACAGGGGAGTTTCGAGAGCAGTTCTTC
CDR3: CSGGTGEFREQFF

V: TRBV5-8
size: NA
D: TRBD1
J: TRBJ2-2
DNA: TGTGCCAGCAGCTTGGGACAGGGGGCGAACACCGGGGAGCTGTTTTTT
CDR3: CASSLGQGANTGELFF

V: TRBV29-1
size: NA
D: TRBD2
J: TRBJ2-1
DNA: TGCAGCGTTGAAGGTGCGGGAGGTCCAAGTGTTGAGCAGTTCTTC
CDR3: CSVEGAGGPSVEQFF